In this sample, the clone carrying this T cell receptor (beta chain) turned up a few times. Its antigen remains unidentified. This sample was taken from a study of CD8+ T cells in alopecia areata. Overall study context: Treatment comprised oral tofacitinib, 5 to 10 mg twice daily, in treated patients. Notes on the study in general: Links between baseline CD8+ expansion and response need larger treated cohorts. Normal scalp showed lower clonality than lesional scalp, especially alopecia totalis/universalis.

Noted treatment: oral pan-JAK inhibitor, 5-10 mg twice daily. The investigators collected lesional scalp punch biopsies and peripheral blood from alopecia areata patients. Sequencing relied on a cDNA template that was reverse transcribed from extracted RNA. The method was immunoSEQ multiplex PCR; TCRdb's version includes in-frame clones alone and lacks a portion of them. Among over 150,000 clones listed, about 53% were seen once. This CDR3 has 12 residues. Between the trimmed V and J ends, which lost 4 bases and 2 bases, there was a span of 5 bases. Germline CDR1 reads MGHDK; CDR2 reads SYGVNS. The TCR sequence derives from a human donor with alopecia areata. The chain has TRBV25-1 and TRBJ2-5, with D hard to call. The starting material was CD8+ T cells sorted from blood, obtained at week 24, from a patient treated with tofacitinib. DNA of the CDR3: TGTGCCAGCAGTGTCGGTCAAGAGACCCAGTACTTC. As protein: CASSVGQETQYF.